This T cell receptor (beta chain) was recovered during a study of yellow fever vaccine responses in identical twins. Whole-study findings and limits: Among the twins, the vaccine T cell response reportedly seemed partly convergent and partly personalized.

TCRdb reanalysed the RT-PCR reads using MiXCR and keeps one entry per CDR3 protein. The sample includes around 3,300 distinct CDR3 sequences, around 85% seen only once; the top ten take around 2.5%. Regarding this clonotype: Antigen specificity is unknown.

The CDR3 totals 12 residues. Germline lookup yields CDR1 LNHDA and CDR2 SQIVND (reference sequence). V lost 5 bases to trimming and J lost 10 bases, with 14 bases between them. Here the sequenced sample was T cells from blood (PBMCs), unsorted or a sorted subset (not recorded which), taken before or after yellow fever vaccination (not recorded which). The V gene is TRBV19, the J gene TRBJ1-1; D not certain. This clonotype was obtained from a woman aged 18-29 years who received the yellow fever vaccine. Written as DNA, the CDR3 is TGTGCCAGTAGTTTTATTGATTCAGGAGCTTTCTTT. Encoded protein: CASSFIDSGAFF.